A single sample is the source of the 17 T cell receptor beta chains below, sequenced in a study of shared clonotypes between healthy human individuals. Generated by immunoSEQ multiplex PCR, the TCRdb table keeps only in-frame clones and is missing some. The sample gives roughly 850,000 clones, approximately 96% of which show up once; under 0.3% is in the top ten. Terminally differentiated effector memory CD45RA+ cells were excluded by CCR7 positive selection of CD45RO-negative cells. The specimen sequenced was naive CD8+ T cells sorted from blood. The receptors derive from a man aged 30 to 45 in good health.

Only one count was recorded for this clone. Within the sample, other DNA sequences also encode this same CDR3. The chain combines TRBV4-1 with TRBJ2-3; 10 nucleotides match TRBD2. Per the germline V gene, CDR1 is MGHRA and CDR2 is YSYEKL. CDR3 length equals 15 residues. Germline trimming cut 4 bases from V and 1 base from J; bases unmatched to any gene: 2. CDR3: CASSPGTSGTDTQYF. CDR3 coding DNA: TGCGCCAGCAGCCCAGGGACTAGCGGCACAGATACGCAGTATTTT.

The chain is built from TRBV7-9 and TRBJ2-2; no firm D call. The CDR3 runs to 15 residues. Germline V lookup: CDR1 SEHNR, CDR2 FQNEAQ (reference sequence). The germline V and J ends were trimmed by 5 bases and 5 bases, with 15 bases remaining between them. CDR3 DNA: TGTGCCAGCAGCCCTCTCCCACCTTGGACCGGGGAGCTGTTTTTT. It yields the protein CASSPLPPWTGELFF.

This sequence joins TRBV7-9 and TRBJ2-2; TRBD2 matches at 9 bases. The CDR3 is 17 amino acids. CDR1 SEHNR and CDR2 FQNEAQ come from the germline V gene (reference sequence). Losses at the gene ends were 2 bases for V and 3 bases for J; bases not matched to a gene: 7. The CDR3 nucleotides read TGTGCCAGCAGCTTACCTAGCGGGACGCCGCACACCGGGGAGCTGTTTTTT. As protein: CASSLPSGTPHTGELFF.

The chain recombines TRBV29-1 with TRBJ2-1; TRBD2 is a possible D gene (6 bases). Trimming took 6 bases from V and 0 from J, leaving 12 bases between them. Germline CDR1 SQVTM, CDR2 ANQGSEA. The CDR3 contains 14 residues. CDR3 nucleotide sequence: TGCAGCGTCGGGGACTCGAGCTCCTACAATGAGCAGTTCTTC. It is translated as CSVGDSSSYNEQFF.

The J gene is TRBJ2-5, the V gene TRBV20-1; D ambiguous. Germline V CDR1 and CDR2: DFQATT, SNEGSKA (reference sequence). Trimming stripped 3 bases from V and 2 bases from J, with 4 bases between. The CDR3 is 11 residues long. The CDR3 nucleotides read TGCAGTGCTAGTCCTCAAGAGACCCAGTACTTC. Amino acids: CSASPQETQYF.

The rearrangement links TRBV11-2 to TRBJ1-1; 7 nucleotides line up with TRBD1. The CDR3 contains 14 residues. The germline V gene has CDR1 SGHAT and CDR2 FQNNGV. After removal of 5 bases from V and 4 bases from J, the junction contained 7 bases not matched to a gene. The CDR3 bases are TGTGCCAGCAGCAAGCAACAGGGGTTCACTGAAGCTTTCTTT. Protein: CASSKQQGFTEAFF.

The chain uses TRBV29-1 and TRBJ2-5; 7 bases fit TRBD1. V shed 0 bases, J shed 3 bases, and the junction held 4 bases outside the gene matches. The CDR3 is 14 amino acids. Looked up from germline, CDR1 is SQVTM and CDR2 is ANQGSEA. CDR3 residues: CSVEERGREETQYF. CDR3 DNA: TGCAGCGTTGAAGAGAGGGGGCGGGAAGAGACCCAGTACTTC.

This clone was detected only once. This chain joins TRBV15 and TRBJ2-3; TRBD1 matches at 8 bases. There are 14 residues in the CDR3. Germline V gene data show CDR1 as LNHNV and CDR2 as YYDKDF (reference sequence). V lost 5 bases and J lost 0; bases outside the gene matches: 1. The chain's CDR3 is CATSRTGSTDTQYF. The DNA for the CDR3 is TGTGCCACCAGCCGGACAGGGAGCACAGATACGCAGTATTTT.

This chain connects TRBV7-8 to TRBJ2-7, with D unresolved. V lost 5 bases and J lost 2, with 7 bases in between. The CDR3 is made up of 12 amino acids. Germline-derived CDR1 and CDR2 are SGHVS and FQNEAQ. CDR3 in DNA: TGTGCCAGCAGCCCCCGGCCCTACGAGCAGTACTTC. It is translated as CASSPRPYEQYF.

For the CDR3, the DNA is TGCGCCAGCAGCCCCGGGGGCGATACAAGCACCTACGAGCAGTACTTC. This translates into CASSPGGDTSTYEQYF. The V call is TRBV4-1, the J call TRBJ2-7; tentatively, D is TRBD1 or TRBD2 (6 bases each). V lost 4 bases, J lost 2 bases, and 18 bases lay in between. Germline V gives CDR1 MGHRA, CDR2 YSYEKL. This CDR3 is built from 16 residues.

Comment on this clone: Within the sample, other DNA sequences also encode this same CDR3. This chain links TRBV29-1 with TRBJ2-5; maybe TRBD1 (6 bases). The CDR3 contains 13 residues. The germline CDR1 and CDR2 sequences are SQVTM and ANQGSEA. Deletions cut 5 bases from V and 1 base from J, with 11 bases between. As DNA, the CDR3 is TGCAGCGTTAGGCAGGGGCCCCAAGAGACCCAGTACTTC. This translates into CSVRQGPQETQYF.

The rearrangement uses TRBV2 and TRBJ2-3, with D maybe TRBD1 (5 bases). Germline V gene sequence: CDR1 SNHLY, CDR2 FYNNEI. Trimming shortened V by 3 bases and J by 0 bases, and 10 bases separated the two germline ends. This CDR3 comprises 15 residues. CDR3 amino acids: CASSDGAGSTDTQYF. The CDR3 nucleotides are TGTGCCAGCAGTGATGGAGCAGGGAGCACAGATACGCAGTATTTT. The full variable domain, its missing parts supplied by reference TRBV2 and TRBJ2-3, is EPEVTQTPSHQVTQMGQEVILRCVPISNHLYFYWYRQILGQKVEFLVSFYNNEISEKSEIFDDQFSVERPDGSNFTLKIRSTKLEDSAMYFCASSDGAGSTDTQYFGPGTRLTVL.

The V and J genes are TRBV4-2 and TRBJ2-1; TRBD2 aligns across 13 bases. The CDR3 spans 17 residues. Germline V CDR1 and CDR2: LGHNA, YNFKEQ. The V and J ends lost 1 base and 6 bases, in that order; junction bases with no gene match: 6. This CDR3 reads CASSQVGTSGVRNEQFF. CDR3 DNA sequence: TGTGCCAGCAGCCAAGTCGGGACTAGCGGGGTACGCAATGAGCAGTTCTTC.

DNA of the CDR3: TGTGCCAGCAGTACCCTTGGGATGACAGGAAGCAATCAGCCCCAGCATTTT. Protein product: CASSTLGMTGSNQPQHF. This chain connects TRBV27 to TRBJ1-5; D is perhaps TRBD1 (6 bases). The V end lost 5 bases, the J end lost 1 base, and 18 bases lay between the germline ends. There are 17 residues in the CDR3. The germline CDR1 and CDR2 sequences are MNHEY and SMNVEV (reference sequence).

This chain joins TRBV6-6 and TRBJ2-7; D not certain. The CDR3 runs to 11 residues. V was pared by 6 bases and J by 5 bases, with 8 bases between. Per germline, CDR1 MNHNY and CDR2 SVGAGI (reference sequence). CDR3 amino acids: CASRYGNEQYF. DNA of the CDR3: TGTGCCAGCAGATATGGGAACGAGCAGTACTTC.

The chain is built from TRBV19 and TRBJ2-5; 11 bases line up with TRBD1. CDR3 size: 13 residues. The V gene end was trimmed by 6 bases and the J gene end by 4 bases; junction bases not matched to a gene: 1. Germline V gene data show CDR1 as LNHDA and CDR2 as SQIVND (reference sequence). Written as DNA, the CDR3 is TGTGCCAGTAGGGGGACAGGGGGAGAGACCCAGTACTTC. The encoded protein is CASRGTGGETQYF.

With regard to this clone: The identical CDR3 is also encoded by other nucleotide sequences in the sample. The V and J genes are TRBV4-1 and TRBJ2-7; possibly TRBD2 for D (6 bases). This CDR3 comprises 13 residues. V lost 0 bases and J lost 4, with 7 bases in between. The germline CDR1 and CDR2 sequences are MGHRA and YSYEKL. CDR3 DNA sequence: TGCGCCAGCAGCCAAGAACTAGCTTACGAGCAGTACTTC. Residues: CASSQELAYEQYF.